Detailed here is one T cell receptor beta chain. This clonotype was counted a few times. It has no known antigen specificity. No qualities accompany the bases; no much larger clone lies one base away. The method behind the library was RT-PCR. TCRdb shows the sequencer as Illumina HiSeq 2500. TCRdb trimmed the raw reads at Q25, called clones with MiXCR and kept productive beta chains. Under each unique CDR3 protein, matching rows form one entry showing the most common genes and DNA. This sample comprises under 950,000 distinct CDR3 sequences, around 21% of them detected only once. The ten largest clones add up to about a tenth of the sample. CDR1 and CDR2 are drawn from the germline V gene: SGHAT, FQNNGV. Trimming costs V 1 base and J 3 bases, and their ends lie 16 bases apart. Its CDR3 holds 16 amino acids, cysteine through phenylalanine. Only the CDR3 DNA stays, 48 bases, in frame from base 1. The data are from a study of response to subunit inactivated influenza vaccine (dated by TCRdb to the late 2010s). Study-wide context: The study used deep quantitative T cell receptor repertoire profiling to track responses to a trivalent subunit inactivated influenza vaccine. Paper-wide results and their limitations: The authors suggested that each seasonal influenza vaccination may recruit only a limited number of new T cells.

The sequenced sample was PBMCs from blood, obtained less than 6 days after vaccination. This receptor was identified in a man aged 45-65 years who received an inactivated influenza vaccine. Donor details come from another sample of the same person, matched by shared clones. This receptor chain uses TRBV11-2 and TRBJ2-7, with the D gene too uncertain to name. The nucleotide sequence reads as follows: TGTGCCAGCAGCTTAGTAGCTGGTCACGCGGACTACGAGCAGTACTTC. Its coded protein is CASSLVAGHADYEQYF.